The rows below give T cell receptor beta chains drawn from one sample of a study of T cells in localized non-small cell lung cancer. Assay used: immunoSEQ multiplex PCR; TCRdb lists only in-frame clones, some missing. This table holds some 24,000 clones, around 88% found once. The sample was peripheral blood, taken before any cancer treatment. These receptors were collected from a male donor older than 55 with stage II squamous cell lung carcinoma. Each CDR3 is given with its conserved first and last residue. The order of the fields is J gene, V gene, D gene, clone size, CDR3 protein, CDR3 DNA. A D gene is named only where the DNA matches it firmly. Clone size is stated in some rows and not others, as once, few, many or a class when expanded.

>TRBJ1-1|TRBV7-9|.|.
CASSLGGGMSDTEAFF
TGTGCCAGCAGCTTAGGTGGAGGAATGAGCGACACTGAAGCTTTCTTT
>TRBJ1-1|TRBV5-1|TRBD1|once
CASSFGGTGTNTEAFF
TGCGCCAGCAGCTTCGGTGGGACAGGAACGAACACTGAAGCTTTCTTT
>TRBJ1-1|TRBV7-9|.|.
CASSPTGAAPNTEAFF
TGTGCCAGCAGCCCGACCGGAGCAGCTCCGAACACTGAAGCTTTCTTT
>TRBJ2-4|TRBV6-6|.|.
CASSSEGGPSRNIQYF
TGTGCCAGCAGTTCCGAGGGGGGACCCTCGAGGAACATTCAGTACTTC
>TRBJ1-3|TRBV4-1|.|.
CASSQDLVQGSGNTIYF
TGCGCCAGCAGCCAAGATTTGGTACAGGGATCTGGAAACACCATATATTTT
>TRBJ2-1|TRBV5-1|TRBD2|.
CASSLVGAGGEAEQFF
TGCGCCAGCAGCTTGGTAGGTGCGGGAGGGGAGGCTGAGCAGTTCTTC
>TRBJ2-7|TRBV6-6|.|.
CASSSDSWVEQYF
TGTGCCAGCAGTTCGGATAGCTGGGTCGAGCAGTACTTC
>TRBJ1-5|TRBV5-8|.|.
CASSLQNNQPQHF
TGTGCCAGCAGCTTACAAAACAATCAGCCCCAGCATTTT
>TRBJ1-2|TRBV27|TRBD1|.
CASSGGRSAGGYGYTF
TGTGCCAGCAGTGGGGGACGTAGTGCAGGGGGCTATGGCTACACCTTC
>TRBJ2-2|TRBV9|.|.
CASSVATSANTGELFF
TGTGCCAGCAGCGTAGCTACGAGCGCGAACACCGGGGAGCTGTTTTTT
>TRBJ2-1|TRBV11-3|TRBD2|.
CASSLEGLVNEQFF
TGTGCCAGCAGCTTAGAGGGACTAGTCAATGAGCAGTTCTTC
>TRBJ2-2|TRBV11-2|TRBD1|.
CASSLDLGQGQRELFF
TGTGCCAGCAGCTTAGATCTCGGACAGGGACAACGGGAGCTGTTTTTT
>TRBJ2-2|TRBV7-8|.|.
CASSPHVGELFF
TGTGCCAGCAGCCCCCATGTCGGGGAGCTGTTTTTT
>TRBJ1-3|TRBV5-1|.|.
CASSPGRAGNTIYF
TGCGCCAGCAGCCCGGGTAGAGCTGGAAACACCATATATTTT
>TRBJ2-2|TRBV6-1|.|.
CASSEGGVDTGELFF
TGTGCCAGCAGTGAAGGAGGGGTGGACACCGGGGAGCTGTTTTTT
>TRBJ1-1|TRBV6-1|TRBD1|few
CASRARGREAEAFF
TGTGCCAGCAGGGCCAGGGGGCGCGAAGCTGAAGCTTTCTTT
>TRBJ2-1|TRBV28|TRBD1|.
CASTLGGTGSDEQFF
TGTGCCAGCACCTTAGGGGGGACAGGGAGCGATGAGCAGTTCTTC
>TRBJ1-2|TRBV5-1|TRBD1|few
CASSPGTGGIYGYTF
TGCGCCAGCAGCCCCGGGACAGGGGGAATCTATGGCTACACCTTC
>TRBJ1-1|TRBV30|.|.
CAWSVGPDEAFF
TGTGCCTGGAGTGTAGGACCGGACGAAGCTTTCTTT
>TRBJ1-1|TRBV5-4|TRBD1|.
CASSSGPDRGTNTEAFF
TGTGCCAGCAGCTCGGGTCCGGACAGGGGGACGAACACTGAAGCTTTCTTT
>TRBJ1-3|TRBV10-3|.|medium-sized
CAILDPLGSGNTIYF
TGTGCCATCCTAGACCCTCTAGGCTCTGGAAACACCATATATTTT
>TRBJ2-7|TRBV7-8|.|.
CASSLEDEQYF
TGTGCCAGCAGCTTAGAGGACGAGCAGTACTTC
>TRBJ2-1|TRBV9|TRBD2|.
CASSAVASGYSYNEQFF
TGTGCCAGCAGCGCTGTGGCTAGCGGGTACTCCTACAATGAGCAGTTCTTC
>TRBJ1-2|TRBV5-4|.|.
CASSAEAGSNYGYTF
TGTGCCAGCAGCGCCGAGGCAGGGAGTAACTATGGCTACACCTTC
>TRBJ1-2|TRBV19|.|.
CASIGSGLAYGYTF
TGTGCCAGTATTGGGTCGGGCCTGGCCTATGGCTACACCTTC
>TRBJ1-4|TRBV5-5|.|.
CASSPLSGRNEKLFF
TGTGCCAGCAGCCCCTTATCGGGGCGAAATGAAAAACTGTTTTTT
>TRBJ2-3|TRBV7-2|TRBD2|.
CASSPRLAGSTDTQYF
TGTGCCAGCAGCCCTCGACTAGCGGGTAGCACAGATACGCAGTATTTT
>TRBJ1-2|TRBV6-1|.|.
CASSEAQGRGYTF
TGTGCCAGCAGTGAAGCGCAGGGGAGAGGCTACACCTTC
>TRBJ2-2|TRBV7-2|.|.
CASSSKPPGELFF
TGTGCCAGCAGCTCAAAACCCCCCGGGGAGCTGTTTTTT
>TRBJ1-6|TRBV5-5|TRBD1|.
CASSRKGQGSPLHF
TGTGCCAGCAGCCGAAAAGGACAGGGGTCACCCCTCCACTTT
>TRBJ2-1|TRBV27|TRBD2|once
CASRRAGASYNEQFF
TGTGCCAGCAGACGAGCGGGAGCTTCCTACAATGAGCAGTTCTTC
>TRBJ2-3|TRBV7-2|TRBD2|few
CASSFLTSGGRTDTQYF
TGTGCCAGCAGCTTCCTGACTAGCGGGGGCCGCACAGATACGCAGTATTTT
>TRBJ1-2|TRBV19|.|few
CASSISVYGYTF
TGTGCCAGTAGTATTTCCGTCTATGGCTACACCTTC
>TRBJ2-1|TRBV7-3|.|.
CASSPLGTSYEQFF
TGTGCCAGCAGCCCCCTCGGGACAAGCTATGAGCAGTTCTTC
>TRBJ1-2|TRBV29-1|.|.
CSVEAGTGYTF
TGCAGCGTTGAAGCCGGTACAGGCTACACCTTC